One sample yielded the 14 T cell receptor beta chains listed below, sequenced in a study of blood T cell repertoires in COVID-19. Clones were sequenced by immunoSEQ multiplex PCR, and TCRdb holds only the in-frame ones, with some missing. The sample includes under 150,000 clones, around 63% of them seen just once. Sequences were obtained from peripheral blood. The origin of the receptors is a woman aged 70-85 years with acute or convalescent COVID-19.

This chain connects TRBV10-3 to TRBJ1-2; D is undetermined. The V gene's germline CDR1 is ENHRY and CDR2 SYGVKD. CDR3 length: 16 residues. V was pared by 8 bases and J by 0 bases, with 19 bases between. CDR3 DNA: TGTGCCATCCGCCGGGATGGCAGGAGAGCTAACTATGGCTACACCTTC. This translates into CAIRRDGRRANYGYTF.

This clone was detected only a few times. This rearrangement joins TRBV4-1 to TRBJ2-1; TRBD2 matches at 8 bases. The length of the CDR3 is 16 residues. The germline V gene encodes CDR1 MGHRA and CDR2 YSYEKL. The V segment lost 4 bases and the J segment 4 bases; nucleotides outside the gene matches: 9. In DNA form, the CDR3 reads TGCGCCAGCAGCCCAGGGGCCGCGGGGGGATACAATGAGCAGTTCTTC. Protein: CASSPGAAGGYNEQFF.

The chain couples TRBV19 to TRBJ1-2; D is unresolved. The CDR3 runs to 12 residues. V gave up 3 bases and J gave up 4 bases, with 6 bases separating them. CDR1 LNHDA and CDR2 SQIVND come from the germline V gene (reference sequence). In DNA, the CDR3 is TGTGCCAGTAGTATTGCGGGCTATGGCTACACCTTC. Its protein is CASSIAGYGYTF. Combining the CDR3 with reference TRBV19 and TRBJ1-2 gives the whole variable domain DGGITQSPKYLFRKEGQNVTLSCEQNLNHDAMYWYRQDPGQGLRLIYYSQIVNDFQKGDIAEGYSVSREKKESFPLTVTSAQKNPTAFYLCASSIAGYGYTFGSGTRLTVV.

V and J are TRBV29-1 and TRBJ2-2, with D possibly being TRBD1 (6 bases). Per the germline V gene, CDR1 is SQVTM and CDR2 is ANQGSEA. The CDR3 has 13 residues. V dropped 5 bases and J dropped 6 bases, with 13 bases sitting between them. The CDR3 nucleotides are TGCAGCGTTTCAGGGGTTCCGGCCGGGGAGCTGTTTTTT. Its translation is CSVSGVPAGELFF.

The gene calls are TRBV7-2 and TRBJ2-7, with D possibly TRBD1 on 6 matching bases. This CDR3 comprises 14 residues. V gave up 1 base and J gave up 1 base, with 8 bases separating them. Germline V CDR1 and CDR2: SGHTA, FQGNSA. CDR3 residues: CASSLDRVSYEQYF. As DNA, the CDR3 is TGTGCCAGCAGCTTAGACAGGGTATCCTACGAGCAGTACTTC.

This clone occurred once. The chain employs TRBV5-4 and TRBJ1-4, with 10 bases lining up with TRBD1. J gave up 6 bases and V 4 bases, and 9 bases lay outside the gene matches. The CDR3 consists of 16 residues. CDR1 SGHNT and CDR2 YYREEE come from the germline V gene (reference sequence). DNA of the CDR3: TGTGCCAGCAGCCCAATGACCGGGACAGGGGATGAAAAACTGTTTTTT. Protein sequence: CASSPMTGTGDEKLFF.

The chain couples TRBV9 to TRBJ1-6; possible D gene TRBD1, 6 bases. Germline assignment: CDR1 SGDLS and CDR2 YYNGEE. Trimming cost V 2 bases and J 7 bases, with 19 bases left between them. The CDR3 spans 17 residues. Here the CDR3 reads CASSVGFTGTGNSPLHF. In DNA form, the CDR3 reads TGTGCCAGCAGCGTGGGTTTCACAGGGACGGGGAATTCACCCCTCCACTTT.

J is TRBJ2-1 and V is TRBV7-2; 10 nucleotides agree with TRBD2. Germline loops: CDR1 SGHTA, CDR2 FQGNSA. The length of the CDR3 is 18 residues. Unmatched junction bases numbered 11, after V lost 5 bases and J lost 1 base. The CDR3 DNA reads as TGTGCCAGCAGCCGCCGGGTCTCTAGCGGGGGATCCTACAATGAGCAGTTCTTC. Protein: CASSRRVSSGGSYNEQFF.

The CDR3 region has the DNA TGTGCCAGCAGCTTGCCGACATCCTACGAGCAGTACTTC. It translates to CASSLPTSYEQYF. V is TRBV5-5 and J is TRBJ2-7; no firm D call. Looked up from germline, CDR1 is SGHKS and CDR2 is YYEKEE (reference sequence). This CDR3 comprises 13 residues. Deletions cut 1 base from V and 1 base from J, with 6 bases between.

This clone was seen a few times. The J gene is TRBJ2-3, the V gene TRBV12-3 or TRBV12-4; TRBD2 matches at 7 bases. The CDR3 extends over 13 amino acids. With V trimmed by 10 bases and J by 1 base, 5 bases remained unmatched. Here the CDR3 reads CAIQRGRTDTQYF. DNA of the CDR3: TGTGCCATCCAGCGGGGACGCACAGATACGCAGTATTTT.

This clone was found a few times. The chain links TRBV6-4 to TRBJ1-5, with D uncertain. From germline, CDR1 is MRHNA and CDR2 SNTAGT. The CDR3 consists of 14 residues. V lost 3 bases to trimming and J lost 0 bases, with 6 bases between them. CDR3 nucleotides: TGTGCCAGCAGTGAGAGTCATAGCAATCAGCCCCAGCATTTT. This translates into CASSESHSNQPQHF.

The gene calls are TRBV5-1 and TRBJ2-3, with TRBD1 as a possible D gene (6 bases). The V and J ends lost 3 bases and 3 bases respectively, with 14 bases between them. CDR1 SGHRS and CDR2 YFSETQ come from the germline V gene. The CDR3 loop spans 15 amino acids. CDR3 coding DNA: TGCGCCAGCAGCTCCGCCCCACAGGGTACAGATACGCAGTATTTT. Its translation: CASSSAPQGTDTQYF.

CDR3 region: CATSRRDSTETQYF. Written as DNA, the CDR3 is TGTGCCACCAGCAGACGGGACTCCACAGAGACCCAGTACTTC. This chain connects TRBV15 to TRBJ2-5; D is possibly TRBD2 (6 bases). V was pared by 2 bases and J by 4 bases, with 11 bases between. The CDR3 is 14 amino acids. The germline V gene encodes CDR1 LNHNV and CDR2 YYDKDF (reference sequence).

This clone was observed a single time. The chain's CDR3 is CASAPGGGNTEAFF. As DNA, the CDR3 is TGTGCTAGTGCTCCCGGGGGGGGCAACACTGAAGCTTTCTTT. The V gene is TRBV12-5, the J gene TRBJ1-1, with D possibly being TRBD1 (6 bases). CDR3 size: 14 residues. The ends were cut back, 7 bases at V and 2 bases at J, with 14 bases in the middle. In germline, CDR1 is LGHNT, CDR2 FRNRAP.